The clone carrying this T cell receptor beta chain came up many times. Its antigen is unidentified. CDR1 and CDR2 from the germline V gene are SGHAT and FQDESV (reference sequence). This CDR3 is 15 amino acids long. Between the trimmed V and J ends, which lost 5 bases and 4 bases, there was a span of 14 bases. TCRdb's table, derived via immunoSEQ multiplex PCR, lists solely in-frame clones and lacks some. Among 15,000 to 20,000 clones listed, roughly 50% were seen once. This sample is part of a study of radiation and T cells in renal cell carcinoma. Treatment denoted: 15 Gy SBRT to primary tumor, nephrectomy 4 weeks later. Study results and caveats: Dominant CDR3 motifs occupied more repertoire in irradiated than control tumors. Compared with controls, irradiated tumors showed greater TCR clonality.

This TCR came from a woman aged 60-75 years with renal cell carcinoma. Material: tumor tissue, obtained from a patient whose treatment included radiotherapy and nephrectomy. This chain links TRBV11-1 with TRBJ1-4; D not certain. The DNA for the CDR3 is TGTGCCAGCAGCCCTAGAACCGGGTTTAATGAAAAACTGTTTTTT. This encodes CASSPRTGFNEKLFF.